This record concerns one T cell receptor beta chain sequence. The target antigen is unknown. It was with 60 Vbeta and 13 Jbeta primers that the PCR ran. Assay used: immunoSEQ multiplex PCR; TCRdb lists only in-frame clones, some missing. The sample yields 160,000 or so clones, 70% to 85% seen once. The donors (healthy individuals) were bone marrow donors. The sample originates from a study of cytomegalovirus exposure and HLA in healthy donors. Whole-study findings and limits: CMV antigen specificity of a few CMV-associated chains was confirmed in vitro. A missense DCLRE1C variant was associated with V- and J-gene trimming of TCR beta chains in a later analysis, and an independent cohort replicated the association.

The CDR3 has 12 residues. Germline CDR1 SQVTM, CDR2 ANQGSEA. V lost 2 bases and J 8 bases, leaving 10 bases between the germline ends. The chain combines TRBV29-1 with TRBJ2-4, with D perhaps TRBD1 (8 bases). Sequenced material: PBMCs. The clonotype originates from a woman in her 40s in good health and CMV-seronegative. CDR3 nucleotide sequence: TGCAGCGTTGAAACAGGGGGGGACATTCAGTACTTC. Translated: CSVETGGDIQYF.